This entry lists 23 T cell receptor beta chains sequenced from one sample in a study of beta chain features in type 1 diabetes. The entirety of the isolated RNA underwent reverse transcription, so expressed TCRB transcripts were sequenced. Profiled with immunoSEQ multiplex PCR; TCRdb holds only in-frame clones, not every one. This sample has some 410,000 clones, with approximately 15% found just once. Sequences were obtained from naive CD4+ T cells from blood. The receptors were sampled from a man aged 30-40 years in good health.

V is TRBV6-6 and J is TRBJ2-3; a weak D match, TRBD1 (5 bases). Trimming took 0 bases from V and 5 from J, leaving 15 bases between them. Germline V CDR1 and CDR2: MNHNY, SVGAGI (reference sequence). The CDR3 runs 16 residues. The CDR3 here is CASSYSSGHLGDTQYF. For the CDR3, the DNA is TGTGCCAGCAGTTACTCGTCCGGACATCTAGGAGATACGCAGTATTTT.

This clone was counted a few times. The chain carries TRBV10-3 and TRBJ2-5; D is tentatively TRBD1 or TRBD2 (6 bases each). The CDR3 is 15 residues long. Germline V gives CDR1 ENHRY, CDR2 SYGVKD. Trimming removed 0 bases at V and 5 bases at J, with 13 bases between. This chain's CDR3 is CAISESMGGSETQYF. The CDR3 nucleotides read TGTGCCATCAGTGAGTCCATGGGGGGCTCGGAGACCCAGTACTTC.

Concerning this clone: Sequence at one end of the junction differs from germline and may be a read error. The chain uses TRBV2 and TRBJ2-7, with TRBD1 identical over 11 bases. CDR1 is SNHLY and CDR2 is FYNNEI in the germline V gene. The CDR3 is 16 amino acids. The CDR3 coding sequence is TGTGCCAGCAGTGAACGGACAGGGGGCTCCTCCAACGAGCAGTACTTC. Translating gives CASSERTGGSSNEQYF.

This clone has only a few counts. The chain recombines TRBV25-1 with TRBJ2-1, with unresolved D. CDR3 size: 14 residues. Germline loops: CDR1 MGHDK, CDR2 SYGVNS. The V gene lost 0 bases and the J gene lost 3 bases, with 6 bases spanning the gap. CDR3 coding DNA: TGTGCCAGCAGTGAATATACCTACTACAATGAGCAGTTCTTC. It encodes CASSEYTYYNEQFF.

The table lists this clone with a few counts. This chain connects TRBV18 to TRBJ2-1; D not certain. The CDR3 covers 14 residues. Trimming shortened V by 2 bases and J by 8 bases, and 13 bases separated the two germline ends. From germline, CDR1 is KGHSH and CDR2 LQKENI. The DNA of the CDR3 is TGTGCCAGCTCACCATCGGACCCCCCATATGAGCAGTTCTTC. This encodes CASSPSDPPYEQFF.

This chain connects TRBV7-2 to TRBJ2-3; D is unclear. The V end was cut by 2 bases, the J end by 4 bases, with 10 bases between. The CDR3 runs to 14 residues. The V gene's germline CDR1 is SGHTA and CDR2 FQGNSA. The CDR3 protein is CASSLMRISDTQYF. The CDR3 region has the DNA TGTGCCAGCAGCTTAATGAGGATCTCAGATACGCAGTATTTT.

J is TRBJ2-2 and V is TRBV30; 10 bases line up with TRBD2. V lost 0 bases, J lost 7 bases, and 8 bases stayed unmatched. This CDR3 has 16 amino acids. CDR1 and CDR2 (germline): GTSNPN, SVGIG (reference sequence). The CDR3 spells CAWSVTSGTRGGELFF. In nucleotides, the CDR3 is TGTGCCTGGAGTGTAACTAGCGGGACCCGCGGCGGGGAGCTGTTTTTT.

This clone was detected a few times. The chain carries TRBV9 and TRBJ2-1; TRBD2 matches at 9 bases. Trimming removed 4 bases from V and 2 bases from J; junction bases left unmatched: 7. Germline CDR1 and CDR2: SGDLS and YYNGEE. CDR3 length equals 16 residues. The CDR3 DNA is TGTGCCAGCAGCACCGGACTAGCGAGGCCCTACAATGAGCAGTTCTTC. Its protein product is CASSTGLARPYNEQFF.

V usage is TRBV15 and J usage is TRBJ2-6, with D possibly TRBD1 on 6 matching bases. The CDR3 runs to 18 residues. The germline V gene encodes CDR1 LNHNV and CDR2 YYDKDF (reference sequence). Trimming removed 1 base at V and 0 bases at J, with 13 bases between. The DNA of the CDR3 is TGTGCCACCAGCAGAGTGGGGACAAAAAGCTCTGGGGCCAACGTCCTGACTTTC. This encodes CATSRVGTKSSGANVLTF.

CDR3 DNA sequence: TGTGCCAGTAGTGTCGACAGGGGCGGTAGAGCTTTCTTT. As protein: CASSVDRGGRAFF. This chain joins TRBV19 and TRBJ1-1, with 8 bases lining up with TRBD1. This CDR3 comprises 13 residues. The V and J ends lost 5 bases and 10 bases, in that order; junction bases with no gene match: 9. Germline loops: CDR1 LNHDA, CDR2 SQIVND (reference sequence).

This sequence joins TRBV7-9 and TRBJ2-5; unclear D gene. The CDR3 length is 15 residues. From germline, CDR1 is SEHNR and CDR2 FQNEAQ (reference sequence). Deletions cut 3 bases from V and 0 bases from J, with 11 bases between. The CDR3 loop reads CASSFPDWYQETQYF. CDR3 in DNA: TGTGCCAGCAGCTTCCCCGATTGGTACCAAGAGACCCAGTACTTC. Complete variable domain (other parts from reference TRBV7-9 and TRBJ2-5): DTGVSQNPRHKITKRGQNVTFRCDPISEHNRLYWYRQTLGQGPEFLTYFQNEAQLEKSRLLSDRFSAERPKGSFSTLEIQRTEQGDSAMYLCASSFPDWYQETQYFGPGTRLLVL.

This clone has only a few counts. This chain uses TRBV20-1 with TRBJ1-2; D is ambiguous. The CDR3 has 11 residues. CDR1 and CDR2 from the germline V gene are DFQATT and SNEGSKA (reference sequence). V was trimmed by 7 bases and J by 8 bases, leaving 14 bases between them. For the CDR3, the DNA is TGCAGTGGCGTGGGGTATGAGGGCTACACCTTC. This translates into CSGVGYEGYTF.

The sample holds a few counts of this clone. The chain recombines TRBV6-1 with TRBJ2-4; D uncertain. V was pared by 4 bases and J by 0 bases, with 7 bases between. Looked up from germline, CDR1 is MNHNS and CDR2 is SASEGT. CDR3 size: 14 residues. Written as DNA, the CDR3 is TGTGCCAGCAGTGGGCCCATAGCCAAAAACATTCAGTACTTC. Its translation is CASSGPIAKNIQYF.

This clone was detected a few times. The chain uses TRBV7-2 and TRBJ2-5, with 9 bases lining up with TRBD2. The CDR3 covers 19 residues. CDR1 and CDR2 from the germline V gene are SGHTA and FQGNSA. J lost 5 bases, V lost 4 bases, and 20 bases had no gene match. The CDR3 protein is CASSSNSGSAQLGKETQYF. The CDR3 bases are TGTGCCAGCAGCTCAAATAGCGGGAGCGCTCAGCTTGGGAAGGAGACCCAGTACTTC.

Here the CDR3 DNA reads TGTGCCAGCTCACCAAGGGACAGCGGGGAGCTGTTTTTT. Its protein product is CASSPRDSGELFF. V is TRBV18 and J is TRBJ2-2; 7 bases fit TRBD1. Per germline, CDR1 KGHSH and CDR2 LQKENI. This CDR3 comprises 13 residues. The junction had 1 base not matched to a gene; V was cut back by 2 bases and J by 7 bases.

This clone came up a few times. The V and J genes are TRBV5-4 and TRBJ2-5; 9 bases align to TRBD2. Germline lookup yields CDR1 SGHNT and CDR2 YYREEE (reference sequence). V was pared by 4 bases and J by 5 bases, with 12 bases of the junction left unmatched. The CDR3 is made up of 16 amino acids. Written as DNA, the CDR3 is TGTGCCAGCAGCCAAGATTTAGCGGGAGACCCGGAGACCCAGTACTTC. Translating it yields CASSQDLAGDPETQYF. The full variable domain, completed using reference TRBV5-4 and TRBJ2-5, is ETGVTQSPTHLIKTRGQQVTLRCSSQSGHNTVSWYQQALGQGPQFIFQYYREEENGRGNFPPRFSGLQFPNYSSELNVNALELDDSALYLCASSQDLAGDPETQYFGPGTRLLVL.

The chain has TRBV7-9 and TRBJ1-1, with 8 positions matching TRBD1. CDR3 length: 14 residues. V shed 5 bases, J shed 5 bases, and the junction held 7 bases outside the gene matches. The germline V gene encodes CDR1 SEHNR and CDR2 FQNEAQ (reference sequence). The CDR3 DNA sequence: TGTGCCAGCAGCGACCGGACAGGGTGGACTGAAGCTTTCTTT. As protein: CASSDRTGWTEAFF. The complete variable domain, with remaining parts taken from reference TRBV7-9 and TRBJ1-1, reads DTGVSQNPRHKITKRGQNVTFRCDPISEHNRLYWYRQTLGQGPEFLTYFQNEAQLEKSRLLSDRFSAERPKGSFSTLEIQRTEQGDSAMYLCASSDRTGWTEAFFGQGTRLTVV.

The rearrangement links TRBV30 to TRBJ1-5; a weak D match, TRBD1 (5 bases). The CDR3 loop spans 14 amino acids. V was shortened by 5 bases and J by 2 bases, with 13 bases between the two germline ends. Per the germline V gene, CDR1 is GTSNPN and CDR2 is SVGIG (reference sequence). DNA for the CDR3: TGTGCCTGGGGGACGGGGTTGGGCAATCAGCCCCAGCATTTT. Protein: CAWGTGLGNQPQHF.

This sequence joins TRBV5-1 and TRBJ1-2; D gene unclear. The CDR3 contains 12 residues. Trimming removed 4 bases at V and 8 bases at J, with 12 bases between. From germline, CDR1 is SGHRS and CDR2 YFSETQ. CDR3 in amino acids: CASSVDGLGYTF. CDR3 DNA sequence: TGCGCCAGCAGCGTCGACGGGCTAGGCTACACCTTC.

The chain recombines TRBV6-1 with TRBJ2-5; D call uncertain. CDR3 length: 14 residues. Germline-derived CDR1 and CDR2 are MNHNS and SASEGT. The V gene lost 3 bases and the J gene lost 5 bases, with 13 bases spanning the gap. The CDR3 loop reads CASSDMGISETQYF. The CDR3 nucleotides are TGTGCCAGCAGTGATATGGGGATTTCGGAGACCCAGTACTTC.

The chain links TRBV30 to TRBJ2-3; D is uncertain. The CDR3 is made up of 12 amino acids. The V gene lost 4 bases and the J gene lost 1 base, with 6 bases spanning the gap. In germline, CDR1 is GTSNPN, CDR2 SVGIG (reference sequence). CDR3 region: CAWNPGTDTQYF. DNA of the CDR3: TGTGCCTGGAATCCTGGCACAGATACGCAGTATTTT.

This chain links TRBV2 with TRBJ2-5, with D hard to call. The germline V gene encodes CDR1 SNHLY and CDR2 FYNNEI. CDR3 size: 12 residues. Between the trimmed V and J ends, which lost 10 bases and 1 base, there was a span of 10 bases. Here the CDR3 reads CANGRAQETQYF. In nucleotides, the CDR3 is TGTGCCAACGGAAGGGCCCAAGAGACCCAGTACTTC.

The chain carries TRBV25-1 and TRBJ2-3; D unresolved. Trimming shortened V by 1 base and J by 3 bases, and 8 bases separated the two germline ends. Germline CDR1 reads MGHDK; CDR2 reads SYGVNS. The CDR3 consists of 14 residues. CDR3 DNA sequence: TGTGCCAGCAGTGAATCAACTATAACAGATACGCAGTATTTT. Its translation: CASSESTITDTQYF.